The source of this TCR beta chain is a study of early T cells in non-severe SARS-CoV-2 infection. Turning to the study itself: Whole-blood bulk RNA, unsorted, was sequenced, and chains were unpaired.

This clonotype was detected a few times. The protocol attached unique molecular identifiers to individual cDNA molecules. TCRdb ran MiXCR on the 5' RACE reads and lists one entry per CDR3 protein. The table shows around 83,000 distinct CDR3 sequences, with 10% to 15% occurring only once. J was trimmed by 1 base and V by 1 base; bases with no gene match: 0. The CDR3 has 15 residues. The genes are TRBV12-3 or TRBV12-4 and TRBJ2-2; 7 positions agree with TRBD2. Sequencing was performed on whole blood, taken at baseline. The sequence came from an adult who was a healthcare worker with PCR-confirmed SARS-CoV-2 infection or an uninfected control (not recorded which). The CDR3 here is CASSLGGRNTGELFF. For the CDR3, the DNA is TGTGCCAGCAGTTTAGGCGGGAGGAACACCGGGGAGCTGTTTTTT.